This T cell receptor beta chain was identified during a study of T cell changes during pregnancy in multiple sclerosis. Repertoires were generated with immunoSEQ multiplex PCR, while TCRdb's copy carries only in-frame clones and drops some. Of some 81,000 clones listed, 75% to 90% were seen once; the top ten hold approximately 2%. The sequences come from peripheral blood, collected before pregnancy. This TCR came from a female donor with multiple sclerosis, enrolled in a pregnancy study.

Here the CDR3 DNA reads TGTGCCAGTAGTCCGGACAGGGATTCACCCCTCCACTTT. As protein: CASSPDRDSPLHF. This sequence joins TRBV19 and TRBJ1-6; 8 positions match TRBD1. J gave up 8 bases and V 5 bases, and 2 bases lay outside the gene matches. The CDR3 extends over 13 amino acids. Germline-derived CDR1 and CDR2 are LNHDA and SQIVND (reference sequence). The whole variable domain, filled in from reference TRBV19 and TRBJ1-6, reads DGGITQSPKYLFRKEGQNVTLSCEQNLNHDAMYWYRQDPGQGLRLIYYSQIVNDFQKGDIAEGYSVSREKKESFPLTVTSAQKNPTAFYLCASSPDRDSPLHFGNGTRLTVT.